What follows are 3 T cell receptor beta chains derived from one specimen sequenced in a study of blood T cell repertoires in COVID-19 (TCRdb year 2020). Receptors were amplified or captured by the immunoSEQ multiplex PCR assay. TCRdb mirrors the immuneACCESS table, restricted to in-frame sequences. Some clones are absent from its copies; in checked studies, under half trace to an unresolved V gene, and the reason for the others is unknown. The table for this sample lists around 80,000 clones; around four fifths of them were counted only once. Of the sample, roughly 9% falls within the top ten clones. The specimen sequenced was peripheral blood. The source is a human donor in a cohort sampled during active COVID-19.

The chain is built from TRBV10-3 and TRBJ1-2; D is perhaps TRBD1 (5 bases). Deletions cut 4 bases from V and 3 bases from J, with 12 bases between. The CDR3 has 14 residues. CDR1 and CDR2 from the germline V gene are ENHRY and SYGVKD. CDR3: CAISALGDDYGYTF. DNA of the CDR3: TGTGCCATCAGTGCGCTAGGGGATGACTATGGCTACACCTTC.

This chain links TRBV7-9 with TRBJ2-1; TRBD2 matches 10 bases. Looked up from germline, CDR1 is SEHNR and CDR2 is FQNEAQ (reference sequence). The trim removed 5 bases at V and 4 bases at J, leaving 5 bases unmatched. The CDR3 has 15 amino acids. Written as DNA, the CDR3 is TGTGCCAGCAGCCGAACTAGCGGGGATTACAATGAGCAGTTCTTC. This sequence encodes CASSRTSGDYNEQFF.

The chain has TRBV19 and TRBJ2-1, with D maybe TRBD2 (5 bases). The germline CDR1 and CDR2 sequences are LNHDA and SQIVND (reference sequence). V lost 7 bases, J lost 7 bases, and 14 bases lay in between. This CDR3 region has 13 residues. CDR3 DNA sequence: TGTGCCAGTACCCCGGACTTGGGGAATGAGCAGTTCTTC. Translated: CASTPDLGNEQFF.